The subject of this entry is one TCR beta chain. The antigen remains undetermined. This entry comes from a study of tumor-infiltrating lymphocytes in localized non-small cell lung cancer. CDR3 length equals 16 residues. In germline, CDR1 is SGHRS, CDR2 YFSETQ. J was trimmed by 6 bases and V by 5 bases; bases with no gene match: 14. Sequencing was performed with immunoSEQ multiplex PCR; in TCRdb, only in-frame clones are kept and a portion is missing. This sample yields about 8,500 clones, of which around 82% are seen a single time; under 20% belongs to the top ten. Study observations and caveats: Not all patients were TCR sequenced, owing to tissue quantity.

The TCR comes from a human donor with non-small cell lung cancer. What was sequenced was uninvolved lung tissue not adjacent to the tumor. The chain has TRBV5-1 and TRBJ1-1; 9 bases agree with TRBD1. CDR3 DNA: TGCGCCAGCAGTCCAGGGGGACAGGGACAGATAGCTGAAGCTTTCTTT. The encoded protein is CASSPGGQGQIAEAFF.